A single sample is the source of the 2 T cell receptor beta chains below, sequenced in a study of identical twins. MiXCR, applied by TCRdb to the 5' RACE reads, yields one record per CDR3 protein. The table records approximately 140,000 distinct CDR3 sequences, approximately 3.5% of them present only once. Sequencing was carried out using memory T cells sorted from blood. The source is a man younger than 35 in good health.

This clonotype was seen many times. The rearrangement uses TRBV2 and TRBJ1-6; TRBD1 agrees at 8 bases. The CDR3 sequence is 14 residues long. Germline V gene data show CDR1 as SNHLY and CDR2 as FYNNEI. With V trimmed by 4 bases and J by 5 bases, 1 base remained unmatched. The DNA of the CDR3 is TGTGCCAGCAGTGCGGGACAGGATAATTCACCCCTCCACTTT. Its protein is CASSAGQDNSPLHF.

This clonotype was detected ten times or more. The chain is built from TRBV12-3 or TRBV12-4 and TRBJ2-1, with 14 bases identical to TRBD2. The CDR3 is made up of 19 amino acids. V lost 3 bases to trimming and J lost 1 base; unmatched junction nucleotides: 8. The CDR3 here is CASSFRTSGGSTSYNEQFF. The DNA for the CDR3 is TGTGCCAGCAGTTTTCGGACTAGCGGGGGGTCTACTTCCTACAATGAGCAGTTCTTC.